This is a list of T cell receptor beta chains from one sample in a study of T-cell reconstitution after alpha-beta-depleted transplantation in children. A single record per CDR3 protein comes from TCRdb applying MiXCR to the PCR reads. Seen here are some 840,000 distinct CDR3 sequences, 15% to 20% observed once, and the top ten hold under 6%. This specimen consisted of PBMCs, mostly from graft donor cells, obtained 360 days after TCRalphabeta/CD19-depleted stem cell transplant. The receptors here all came from a male patient younger than 18 who had a stem cell transplant for acute lymphoblastic leukemia, so the T cells may come from the graft donor. CDR3s include the opening cysteine and the closing phenylalanine or tryptophan. Fields, in order: J gene, V gene, clone size, D gene, CDR3 DNA, CDR3 protein. D genes are given only for firm matches. Expanded clones are given a class, and other clones once, few, many or no size at all.

J gene: TRBJ2-3
V gene: TRBV12-3/TRBV12-4
clone size: many
D gene: .
CDR3 DNA: TGTGCCAGCAGCGTAAGGAGGGGCGCAGATACGCAGTATTTT
CDR3 protein: CASSVRRGADTQYF

J gene: TRBJ2-7
V gene: TRBV12-3/TRBV12-4
clone size: .
D gene: .
CDR3 DNA: TGTGCCAGCAGTTTCTCAGTCGGGGCTAGCTCCTACGAGCAGTACTTC
CDR3 protein: CASSFSVGASSYEQYF

J gene: TRBJ1-1
V gene: TRBV6-5
clone size: .
D gene: .
CDR3 DNA: TGTGCCAGCAGTTACGGGGGGCGGGTCACTGAAGCTTTCTTT
CDR3 protein: CASSYGGRVTEAFF

J gene: TRBJ2-2
V gene: TRBV4-1
clone size: .
D gene: .
CDR3 DNA: TGCGCCAGCAGCCAAGAGGAGAGGACCCGCGCCGGGGAGCTGTTTTTT
CDR3 protein: CASSQEERTRAGELFF

J gene: TRBJ2-1
V gene: TRBV10-2
clone size: many
D gene: .
CDR3 DNA: TGCGCCAGCAGGGACCTGGGGGGCAGCTCCTACAATGAGCAGTTCTTC
CDR3 protein: CASRDLGGSSYNEQFF

J gene: TRBJ1-2
V gene: TRBV5-1
clone size: .
D gene: TRBD1
CDR3 DNA: TGCGCCAGCAGCCAGACAGGGGGGCATGGCTACACCTTC
CDR3 protein: CASSQTGGHGYTF

J gene: TRBJ2-3
V gene: TRBV6-4
clone size: .
D gene: TRBD2
CDR3 DNA: TGTGCCAGCAGTGCGCTAGCGGGGATCGATACGCAGTATTTT
CDR3 protein: CASSALAGIDTQYF

J gene: TRBJ1-4
V gene: TRBV20-1
clone size: .
D gene: .
CDR3 DNA: TGCAGTGCGTTCGAAATGGGGGGGCTGGGTGAAAAACTGTTTTTT
CDR3 protein: CSAFEMGGLGEKLFF

J gene: TRBJ2-1
V gene: TRBV2
clone size: many
D gene: .
CDR3 DNA: TGTGCCAGCAGTGACTTGGGGGATTATGAGTTCTTC
CDR3 protein: CASSDLGDYEFF

J gene: TRBJ2-7
V gene: TRBV5-1
clone size: few
D gene: TRBD1
CDR3 DNA: TGCGCCAGCAGCTTACTTCCCGGGACAGGGGGGGCGTGGTCCTACGAGCAGTACTTC
CDR3 protein: CASSLLPGTGGAWSYEQYF